This paragraph reports one TCR beta chain. This record comes from a study of T cell responses to AZD1222 COVID-19 vaccine. Repertoires were generated with immunoSEQ multiplex PCR, while TCRdb's copy carries only in-frame clones and drops some. Found here are roughly 150,000 clones, around 90% of them singletons; the top ten hold over 1.5%. The CDR3 is 18 amino acids. Germline V gene sequence: CDR1 MNHNY, CDR2 SVGAGI (reference sequence). With 5 bases clipped from V and 3 bases from J, the junction kept 15 bases outside the gene matches. The receptor's source is an adult in good health. This sequence joins TRBV6-6 and TRBJ1-5, with TRBD1 matching over 8 bases. The source was peripheral blood, collected on day 0 of AZD1222 vaccination. The DNA of the CDR3 is TGTGCCAGCAGTCCTTGGGGGACAGGATTTTCGGCCAATCAGCCCCAGCATTTT. It translates to CASSPWGTGFSANQPQHF.